The 32 T cell receptor beta chains below come from one sample, sequenced in a study of Tregs in tolerant kidney transplant recipients. Method: immunoSEQ multiplex PCR; TCRdb's copy keeps in-frame clones and lacks some. The sample includes 110,000 or so clones, about 90% seen only once; the top ten take approximately 0.59%. Sequenced input: CD4+ T cells from blood. Receptors originate from a human donor in good health.

The gene calls are TRBV19 and TRBJ1-5, with D tentatively TRBD1 (5 bases). Between the trimmed V and J ends, which lost 5 bases and 2 bases, there was a span of 13 bases. The germline V gene encodes CDR1 LNHDA and CDR2 SQIVND (reference sequence). The CDR3 loop spans 15 amino acids. CDR3 protein: CASSPGTKGNQPQHF. Here the CDR3 DNA reads TGTGCCAGTAGTCCAGGGACCAAAGGCAATCAGCCCCAGCATTTT.

This rearrangement joins TRBV18 to TRBJ2-7; D call uncertain. This CDR3 comprises 12 residues. The V end was cut by 2 bases, the J end by 2 bases, with 4 bases between. Germline assignment: CDR1 KGHSH and CDR2 LQKENI. CDR3: CASSPGAYEQYF. The CDR3, as DNA: TGTGCCAGCTCACCAGGGGCCTACGAGCAGTACTTC.

The chain recombines TRBV10-2 with TRBJ2-7; 9 bases match TRBD1. Germline lookup yields CDR1 WSHSY and CDR2 SAAADI. The length of the CDR3 is 15 residues. The ends lost 8 bases at V and 5 bases at J; junction bases unmatched: 13. This chain's CDR3 is CASFDRGVPLDEQYF. For the CDR3, the DNA is TGCGCCAGCTTTGACAGGGGGGTCCCTTTGGACGAGCAGTACTTC.

The rearrangement joins TRBV5-1 to TRBJ1-5; 9 bases are shared with TRBD1. The CDR3 runs to 14 residues. CDR1 is SGHRS, CDR2 YFSETQ, per germline. V gave up 5 bases and J gave up 4 bases; unmatched junction bases: 4. In DNA, the CDR3 is TGCGCCAGCAGGGCGACAGGGGGAAATCAGCCCCAGCATTTT. Its protein product is CASRATGGNQPQHF.

The chain joins TRBV5-1 to TRBJ2-2; D may be TRBD1 (6 bases). This CDR3 comprises 14 residues. The germline CDR1 and CDR2 sequences are SGHRS and YFSETQ. Trimming took off 5 bases at V and 7 bases at J, with 15 bases between the two ends. CDR3 DNA sequence: TGCGCCAGCAGTTACCGGACAGCCGGCGGGGAGCTGTTTTTT. It encodes CASSYRTAGGELFF.

V is TRBV23-1 and J is TRBJ2-2; TRBD2 matches at 10 bases. TRBV23-1 is marked as an open reading frame, function uncertain. V gave up 4 bases and J gave up 0 bases; unmatched junction bases: 5. This CDR3 region has 17 residues. CDR3 sequence reads: CASSLGLAGANTGELFF. The CDR3 DNA sequence: TGCGCCAGCAGTCTGGGTCTAGCGGGAGCGAACACCGGGGAGCTGTTTTTT.

The chain links TRBV7-9 to TRBJ2-1; TRBD2 agrees at 10 bases. Germline values: CDR1 SEHNR, CDR2 FQNEAQ (reference sequence). The CDR3 extends over 18 amino acids. V lost 3 bases and J lost 0; bases outside the gene matches: 8. The CDR3: CASSFVRTSGSSYNEQFF. The CDR3 DNA reads TGTGCCAGCAGCTTTGTCCGGACTAGCGGAAGCTCCTACAATGAGCAGTTCTTC.

The gene calls are TRBV19 and TRBJ1-5; D is ambiguous. Germline V CDR1 and CDR2: LNHDA, SQIVND (reference sequence). The CDR3 is 15 residues long. Between the trimmed V and J ends, which lost 3 bases and 7 bases, there was a span of 16 bases. DNA of the CDR3: TGTGCCAGTAGTATGCGTGTCGGACGATTCCAGCCCCAGCATTTT. Translating gives CASSMRVGRFQPQHF.

The chain carries TRBV30 and TRBJ1-2; D may be TRBD1 (5 bases). This CDR3 region has 13 residues. Trimming took 3 bases from V and 7 from J, leaving 15 bases between them. Per the germline V gene, CDR1 is GTSNPN and CDR2 is SVGIG (reference sequence). DNA of the CDR3: TGTGCCTGGAGGTCGAGGGAGAGGGGTGGCTACACCTTC. As protein: CAWRSRERGGYTF.

This chain connects TRBV6-5 to TRBJ1-6; D not certain. CDR1 MNHEY and CDR2 SVGAGI come from the germline V gene. The ends were cut back, 6 bases at V and 6 bases at J, with 9 bases in the middle. This CDR3 is built from 13 residues. The CDR3 loop reads CASRLDSNSPLHF. The CDR3 DNA reads as TGTGCCAGCAGGCTGGACTCTAATTCACCCCTCCACTTT.

This chain uses TRBV5-4 with TRBJ2-1, with 7 bases aligning to TRBD2. This CDR3 is built from 14 residues. After removal of 4 bases from V and 7 bases from J, the junction contained 8 bases not matched to a gene. Germline assignment: CDR1 SGHNT and CDR2 YYREEE (reference sequence). This CDR3 is CASSPGGMGNEQFF. The CDR3 DNA sequence: TGTGCCAGCAGCCCGGGGGGTATGGGTAATGAGCAGTTCTTC.

The chain couples TRBV15 to TRBJ1-1; D is unclear. Between the trimmed V and J ends, which lost 4 bases and 3 bases, there was a span of 9 bases. CDR3 size: 13 residues. Germline CDR1 and CDR2: LNHNV and YYDKDF (reference sequence). The CDR3: CATSIRTDTEAFF. CDR3 in DNA: TGTGCCACCAGCATAAGGACGGACACTGAAGCTTTCTTT.

This clone occurred a few times. The V gene is TRBV5-1, the J gene TRBJ2-3; D ambiguous. CDR1 is SGHRS, CDR2 YFSETQ, per germline. V lost 4 bases, J lost 1 base, and 1 base lay in between. The length of the CDR3 is 11 residues. The CDR3 nucleotides read TGCGCCAGCAGCCGCACAGATACGCAGTATTTT. This translates into CASSRTDTQYF.

V and J are TRBV5-6 and TRBJ1-1; D is possibly TRBD1 (5 bases). The CDR3 covers 15 residues. Germline-derived CDR1 and CDR2 are SGHDT and YYEEEE. V was shortened by 0 bases and J by 4 bases, with 13 bases between the two germline ends. The CDR3 is CASSLAGKGGTEAFF. Here the CDR3 DNA reads TGTGCCAGCAGCTTGGCAGGGAAAGGCGGCACTGAAGCTTTCTTT.

The table lists this clone with a count of one. The chain combines TRBV6-6 with TRBJ1-1, with D perhaps matching TRBD1 (5 bases). The CDR3 length is 10 residues. CDR1 and CDR2 (germline): MNHNY, SVGAGI (reference sequence). V was pared by 5 bases and J by 8 bases, with 6 bases between. The CDR3 nucleotides are TGTGCCAGCAGTGCAGGGGAAGCTTTCTTT. Translating gives CASSAGEAFF.

This clone was counted between two and nine times. The V and J genes are TRBV2 and TRBJ1-5; no reliable D call. CDR1 SNHLY and CDR2 FYNNEI come from the germline V gene. The CDR3 sequence is 14 residues long. Trimming cost V 10 bases and J 0 bases, with 13 bases left between them. CDR3 sequence: CATKRDPSNQPQHF. CDR3 coding DNA: TGTGCCACCAAAAGAGACCCTAGCAATCAGCCCCAGCATTTT.

The J gene is TRBJ1-1, the V gene TRBV18; TRBD1 matches at 9 bases. V lost 6 bases and J lost 0; bases outside the gene matches: 11. This CDR3 has 17 residues. CDR1 KGHSH and CDR2 LQKENI come from the germline V gene. The DNA of the CDR3 is TGTGCCAGCTCCTCGGGCGGGACAGGGCGAGTGAACACTGAAGCTTTCTTT. It codes for CASSSGGTGRVNTEAFF.

The rearrangement links TRBV5-1 to TRBJ1-1; possibly TRBD1 for D (6 bases). Germline V CDR1 and CDR2: SGHRS, YFSETQ. Between the trimmed V and J ends, which lost 0 bases and 0 bases, there was a span of 15 bases. The CDR3 contains 17 residues. The CDR3 protein is CASSLGAGASMNTEAFF. In DNA, the CDR3 is TGCGCCAGCAGCTTGGGAGCGGGGGCAAGCATGAACACTGAAGCTTTCTTT. Full variable domain (rest looked up from reference TRBV5-1 and TRBJ1-1): KAGVTQTPRYLIKTRGQQVTLSCSPISGHRSVSWYQQTPGQGLQFLFEYFSETQRNKGNFPGRFSGRQFSNSRSEMNVSTLELGDSALYLCASSLGAGASMNTEAFFGQGTRLTVV.

The genes are TRBV7-3 and TRBJ2-5, with 13 positions matching TRBD2. With 5 bases clipped from V and 5 bases from J, the junction kept 5 bases outside the gene matches. The germline gives CDR1 SGHTA, CDR2 FQGTGA. The CDR3 spans 15 residues. CDR3 in amino acids: CASSPGLAGTETQYF. The CDR3 DNA is TGTGCCAGCAGCCCGGGACTAGCGGGAACGGAGACCCAGTACTTC. Full variable domain (rest looked up from reference TRBV7-3 and TRBJ2-5): GAGVSQTPSNKVTEKGKYVELRCDPISGHTALYWYRQSLGQGPEFLIYFQGTGAADDSGLPNDRFFAVRPEGSVSTLKIQRTERGDSAVYLCASSPGLAGTETQYFGPGTRLLVL.

The rearrangement links TRBV23-1 to TRBJ2-3; the D gene is possibly TRBD1 (6 bases). TRBV23-1 carries the ORF label, with uncertain function. The CDR3 spans 12 residues. V lost 7 bases to trimming and J lost 6 bases, with 11 bases between them. CDR3 in amino acids: CASNRDNDTQYF. CDR3 sequence (DNA): TGCGCCAGCAACCGGGACAACGATACGCAGTATTTT.

V is TRBV5-1 and J is TRBJ2-7, with TRBD1 as a possible D gene (6 bases). The germline gives CDR1 SGHRS, CDR2 YFSETQ. V was cut by 3 bases and J by 7 bases, with 20 bases left in between. The CDR3 length is 15 residues. The CDR3 protein is CASSSGHPRNEEQYF. The DNA of the CDR3 is TGCGCCAGCAGCTCGGGACACCCAAGAAATGAGGAGCAGTACTTC.

V and J are TRBV6-5 and TRBJ2-7, with TRBD2 identical over 14 bases. Germline trimming cut 0 bases from V and 5 bases from J; bases unmatched to any gene: 3. Germline CDR1 is MNHEY and CDR2 is SVGAGI. This CDR3 comprises 16 residues. The CDR3 loop reads CASSYSGTSGRNEQYF. The CDR3 nucleotides read TGTGCCAGCAGTTACTCCGGGACTAGCGGGAGAAACGAGCAGTACTTC.

This chain joins TRBV15 and TRBJ1-2; no clear D gene. The V end lost 5 bases, the J end lost 8 bases, and 15 bases lay between the germline ends. The CDR3 runs to 13 residues. The germline gives CDR1 LNHNV, CDR2 YYDKDF (reference sequence). CDR3 amino acids: CATSRNPQWGYTF. CDR3 in DNA: TGTGCCACCAGCCGGAACCCTCAGTGGGGCTACACCTTC. The full variable domain, with the rest looked up from reference TRBV15 and TRBJ1-2, is DAMVIQNPRYQVTQFGKPVTLSCSQTLNHNVMYWYQQKSSQAPKLLFHYYDKDFNNEADTPDNFQSRRPNTSFCFLDIRSPGLGDTAMYLCATSRNPQWGYTFGSGTRLTVV.

V and J are TRBV6-6 and TRBJ2-5; D is ambiguous. Germline V gives CDR1 MNHNY, CDR2 SVGAGI (reference sequence). Trimming removed 5 bases from V and 2 bases from J, with 3 bases in between. The CDR3 contains 11 residues. The CDR3 nucleotides read TGTGCCAGCAGTCGTCAAGAGACCCAGTACTTC. This translates into CASSRQETQYF.

J is TRBJ2-7 and V is TRBV6-1, with 10 bases that match TRBD1. The V segment lost 4 bases and the J segment 6 bases; nucleotides outside the gene matches: 12. Germline assignment: CDR1 MNHNS and CDR2 SASEGT. The length of the CDR3 is 16 residues. The CDR3 DNA follows: TGTGCCAGCAGTGCTACGACAGGGGGCCCTACCGGCGAGCAGTACTTC. This sequence encodes CASSATTGGPTGEQYF.

V and J are TRBV9 and TRBJ2-5, with 8 bases fitting TRBD2. The CDR3 is 15 amino acids. CDR1 and CDR2 (germline): SGDLS, YYNGEE. The junction had 12 bases not matched to a gene; V was cut back by 6 bases and J by 5 bases. In DNA, the CDR3 is TGTGCCAGCACCCGAGCGGGAGAGGGAGGGGAGACCCAGTACTTC. Translating it yields CASTRAGEGGETQYF. The complete variable domain, with remaining parts taken from reference TRBV9 and TRBJ2-5, reads DSGVTQTPKHLITATGQRVTLRCSPRSGDLSVYWYQQSLDQGLQFLIQYYNGEERAKGNILERFSAQQFPDLHSELNLSSLELGDSALYFCASTRAGEGGETQYFGPGTRLLVL.

The chain uses TRBV6-5 and TRBJ2-7, with TRBD1 identical over 7 bases. This CDR3 has 14 amino acids. From germline, CDR1 is MNHEY and CDR2 SVGAGI. J gave up 5 bases and V 6 bases, and 10 bases lay outside the gene matches. DNA for the CDR3: TGTGCCAGCAGGCAACACCGTACAGGGGACGAGCAGTACTTC. Translating gives CASRQHRTGDEQYF.

The CDR3 DNA reads as TGCAGTGCAAAGACCTACGAGCAGTACTTC. Amino acid sequence: CSAKTYEQYF. The rearrangement links TRBV20-1 to TRBJ2-7; D is unresolved. Looked up from germline, CDR1 is DFQATT and CDR2 is SNEGSKA (reference sequence). V was trimmed by 6 bases and J by 2 bases, leaving 5 bases between them. The CDR3 runs 10 residues.

This chain uses TRBV18 with TRBJ2-5; TRBD1 aligns across 11 bases. Germline V gene sequence: CDR1 KGHSH, CDR2 LQKENI. This CDR3 spans 16 amino acids. After removal of 5 bases from V and 4 bases from J, the junction contained 9 bases not matched to a gene. The CDR3 here is CASSMPSGTGGETQYF. The CDR3 nucleotides are TGTGCCAGCTCAATGCCGTCCGGGACAGGGGGAGAGACCCAGTACTTC.

The gene calls are TRBV11-2 and TRBJ1-4; D is undetermined. This CDR3 is built from 14 residues. The germline V gene encodes CDR1 SGHAT and CDR2 FQNNGV. With 2 bases removed from V and 4 bases from J, the gap between germline ends came to 8 bases. CDR3 sequence reads: CASSLSRINEKLFF. CDR3 coding DNA: TGTGCCAGCAGCTTATCACGGATTAATGAAAAACTGTTTTTT.

The chain links TRBV6-5 to TRBJ2-6; D gene uncertain. The CDR3 contains 15 residues. The germline V gene has CDR1 MNHEY and CDR2 SVGAGI. Trimming pared 2 bases from V and 0 bases from J, leaving 5 bases between. The CDR3 bases are TGTGCCAGCAGTTACGTCCTCTCTGGGGCCAACGTCCTGACTTTC. Amino acids: CASSYVLSGANVLTF.

The CDR3: CAWRAQLGTGYGYTF. The CDR3 DNA reads TGTGCCTGGAGAGCTCAACTCGGGACAGGATATGGCTACACCTTC. The chain has TRBV30 and TRBJ1-2, with 8 bases identical to TRBD1. Germline values: CDR1 GTSNPN, CDR2 SVGIG (reference sequence). V was clipped by 3 bases and J by 5 bases; unmatched bases: 11. The CDR3 is 15 residues long.